This T cell receptor (beta chain) was sequenced for a study of sequential checkpoint blockade in melanoma. The sample holds a few counts of this clone. The repertoire was sequenced with immunoSEQ multiplex PCR; TCRdb's copy has only in-frame clones and lacks some. The profile covers 15,000 to 20,000 clones, with approximately 74% appearing a single time and roughly 33% taken by the ten largest. Treatment of the sample: randomized to nivolumab then ipilimumab (arm A) or the reverse (arm B). From thawed PBMCs, live CD3+CD8+ cells negative for CD19 and CD56 were sorted. Germline CDR1 is LGHNA and CDR2 is YSLEER. Trimming cost V 0 bases and J 3 bases, with 12 bases left between them. CDR3 length: 15 amino acids.

The clonotype originates from a human donor with melanoma. The V gene is TRBV4-3, the J gene TRBJ2-7; no clear D. This sample comprised CD8+ T cells sorted from blood (inferred from file names), obtained from a patient given nivolumab and ipilimumab in sequence. In DNA form, the CDR3 reads TGCGCCAGCAGCCAAGATAGGATGACGGGCTACGAGCAGTACTTC. Translated, it gives CASSQDRMTGYEQYF.